These 31 T cell receptor beta chains were all obtained from the same sample, sequenced in a study of sequential checkpoint blockade in melanoma (dated by TCRdb to between 2017 and 2020). Library construction relied on the immunoSEQ multiplex PCR assay. This is the immuneACCESS table as TCRdb keeps it, with only in-frame sequences that have V and J called. A part of the clones is gone; compared with another copy, unresolved V genes explain less than half, and the rest is unexplained. The sample profile shows around 20,000 clones; about three fifths of them were found once. The ten largest clones add up to approximately 16% of the sample. The treatment or condition label for this specimen denotes: randomized to nivolumab then ipilimumab (arm A) or the reverse (arm B). The material was CD8+ T cells sorted from blood (inferred from file names), obtained from a patient given nivolumab and ipilimumab in sequence. Receptors originate from a human donor with melanoma.

This sequence joins TRBV5-4 and TRBJ1-6; 11 bases agree with TRBD1. The CDR3 contains 12 residues. CDR1 and CDR2 from the germline V gene are SGHNT and YYREEE (reference sequence). V lost 8 bases, J lost 10 bases, and 2 bases stayed unmatched. The CDR3 region is CARGDRGSPLHF. The CDR3 bases are TGTGCCAGGGGGGACAGGGGGTCACCCCTCCACTTT.

The table lists this clone with a few counts. The CDR3 sequence: CASSFNYEQYF. The CDR3, as DNA: TGTGCCAGCAGCTTCAACTACGAGCAGTACTTC. The chain has TRBV5-5 and TRBJ2-7; D not certain. V lost 2 bases and J lost 3, with 3 bases in between. Germline CDR1 reads SGHKS; CDR2 reads YYEKEE (reference sequence). The CDR3 spans 11 residues. Full variable domain (outside the CDR3, taken from reference TRBV5-5 and TRBJ2-7): DAGVTQSPTHLIKTRGQQVTLRCSPISGHKSVSWYQQVLGQGPQFIFQYYEKEERGRGNFPDRFSARQFPNYSSELNVNALLLGDSALYLCASSFNYEQYFGPGTRLTVT.

This chain connects TRBV9 to TRBJ2-2; 13 positions agree with TRBD2. After removal of 4 bases from V and 0 bases from J, the junction contained 9 bases not matched to a gene. Germline V gene lookup returns CDR1 SGDLS and CDR2 YYNGEE. CDR3 length: 19 amino acids. CDR3 sequence: CASSLPAGTSGANTGELFF. The CDR3 DNA follows: TGTGCCAGCAGCTTACCCGCCGGGACTAGCGGGGCGAACACCGGGGAGCTGTTTTTT.

This clone was seen more than once but under ten times. The gene calls are TRBV7-6 and TRBJ2-2; TRBD1 might be the D (7 bases). Trimming stripped 2 bases from V and 1 base from J, with 14 bases between. Germline assignment: CDR1 SGHVS and CDR2 FNYEAQ. This CDR3 spans 17 amino acids. The CDR3 nucleotides read TGTGCCAGCAGCTTAATTACCCAGGGGGGGAACACCGGGGAGCTGTTTTTT. Its protein is CASSLITQGGNTGELFF.

V is TRBV19 and J is TRBJ1-5; tentatively, D is TRBD1 (5 bases). This CDR3 is built from 14 residues. Germline V gene lookup returns CDR1 LNHDA and CDR2 SQIVND (reference sequence). V was cut by 11 bases and J by 7 bases, with 21 bases left in between. CDR3 DNA: TGTGCCGCGACTACCCGGGGGGGGGACCAGCCCCAGCATTTT. Its protein product is CAATTRGGDQPQHF. Variable domain in full (rest from reference TRBV19 and TRBJ1-5): DGGITQSPKYLFRKEGQNVTLSCEQNLNHDAMYWYRQDPGQGLRLIYYSQIVNDFQKGDIAEGYSVSREKKESFPLTVTSAQKNPTAFYLCAATTRGGDQPQHFGDGTRLSIL.

This clone is medium-sized (0.01 to 0.1%) in the sample. The rearrangement joins TRBV28 to TRBJ2-2, with a possible D match to TRBD1 (5 bases). The CDR3 extends over 13 amino acids. Looked up from germline, CDR1 is MDHEN and CDR2 is SYDVKM. V was pared by 5 bases and J by 7 bases, with 11 bases between. Here the CDR3 reads CASSIWTNGELFF. CDR3 nucleotides: TGTGCCAGCAGTATTTGGACAAACGGGGAGCTGTTTTTT.

The table lists this clone with a few counts. The rearrangement uses TRBV7-8 and TRBJ1-1; 11 bases align to TRBD1. Germline lookup yields CDR1 SGHVS and CDR2 FQNEAQ. This CDR3 contains 16 residues. The ends lost 3 bases at V and 3 bases at J; junction bases unmatched: 6. As DNA, the CDR3 is TGTGCCAGCAGCTTGTCCGGGACAGGGGGACACACTGAAGCTTTCTTT. Amino acid sequence: CASSLSGTGGHTEAFF.

The chain links TRBV4-1 to TRBJ2-7, with 14 bases aligning to TRBD2. The CDR3 is 17 residues long. In germline, CDR1 is MGHRA, CDR2 YSYEKL. V lost 1 base, J lost 1 base, and 3 bases stayed unmatched. Here the CDR3 reads CASSQVGLAGGSYEQYF. The CDR3 nucleotides read TGCGCCAGCAGCCAAGTCGGACTAGCGGGAGGATCCTACGAGCAGTACTTC.

This rearrangement joins TRBV5-1 to TRBJ2-3; 7 nucleotides align to TRBD2. The J segment lost 7 bases and the V segment lost 2 bases, leaving 10 bases of the junction unmatched. CDR1 is SGHRS, CDR2 YFSETQ, per germline. CDR3 length: 15 residues. The CDR3 bases are TGCGCCAGCAGCTTTGGGGGAAGCGGGGTAAATACGCAGTATTTT. Translated: CASSFGGSGVNTQYF. Based on the CDR3 plus reference TRBV5-1 and TRBJ2-3, the full variable domain is KAGVTQTPRYLIKTRGQQVTLSCSPISGHRSVSWYQQTPGQGLQFLFEYFSETQRNKGNFPGRFSGRQFSNSRSEMNVSTLELGDSALYLCASSFGGSGVNTQYFGPGTRLTVL.

The chain carries TRBV15 and TRBJ2-1; 9 bases match TRBD2. V gave up 0 bases and J gave up 7 bases; unmatched junction bases: 4. This CDR3 has 15 amino acids. Germline V gene lookup returns CDR1 LNHNV and CDR2 YYDKDF (reference sequence). In DNA, the CDR3 is TGTGCCACCAGCAGAGAGCGGGGGGGCTCGAATGAGCAGTTCTTC. Residues: CATSRERGGSNEQFF.

The chain couples TRBV27 to TRBJ2-7; 10 nucleotides match TRBD1. The CDR3 covers 17 residues. Trimming removed 4 bases from V and 9 bases from J; junction bases left unmatched: 18. Germline loops: CDR1 MNHEY, CDR2 SMNVEV (reference sequence). CDR3 sequence (DNA): TGTGCCAGCAGTTCCCACCCATTGACAGGGGGCCTTGCCGGGCAGTACTTC. This sequence encodes CASSSHPLTGGLAGQYF.

This clone was detected only a few times. The CDR3: CASSFRGISNQPQHF. The CDR3 DNA follows: TGTGCCAGCAGCTTTCGGGGTATCAGCAATCAGCCCCAGCATTTT. V and J are TRBV13 and TRBJ1-5; D not certain. The V and J ends lost 3 bases and 1 base respectively, with 10 bases between them. Germline V lookup: CDR1 PRHDT, CDR2 FYEKMQ (reference sequence). The CDR3 length is 15 residues.

This clone was detected a few times. The V call is TRBV6-4, the J call TRBJ2-3; TRBD2 aligns across 9 bases. J was trimmed by 3 bases and V by 3 bases; bases with no gene match: 7. There are 16 residues in the CDR3. The V gene's germline CDR1 is MRHNA and CDR2 SNTAGT. The DNA for the CDR3 is TGTGCCAGCAGTGATCGGGCTAGCGGGGAAACAGATACGCAGTATTTT. As protein: CASSDRASGETDTQYF.

This clone was recorded a few times. V usage is TRBV5-3 and J usage is TRBJ2-7, with 7 bases that match TRBD1. TRBV5-3 is an ORF; its function is uncertain. V lost 8 bases, J lost 3 bases, and 11 bases stayed unmatched. The CDR3 covers 14 residues. CDR3 coding DNA: TGTGCCAGCAGCATAACAGGGGCGGACTACGAGCAGTACTTC. This sequence encodes CASSITGADYEQYF.

On this clone itself: A read error may produce the germline difference seen at one junction end. The V gene is TRBV2, the J gene TRBJ2-7; TRBD2 agrees at 12 bases. This CDR3 is 15 amino acids long. Germline CDR1 and CDR2: SNHLY and FYNNEI. The CDR3, as DNA: TGTGCCAGCAGGGAAGGACTAGCGGGAACCTACGAGCAGTACTTC. This gives the protein CASREGLAGTYEQYF.

The chain uses TRBV27 and TRBJ2-2; the D is unclear. Trimming took 1 base from V and 0 from J, leaving 12 bases between them. This CDR3 is built from 17 residues. Per the germline V gene, CDR1 is MNHEY and CDR2 is SMNVEV (reference sequence). The CDR3 coding sequence is TGTGCCAGCAGTTTATTGTCCGGAACTACGAACACCGGGGAGCTGTTTTTT. Translation gives CASSLLSGTTNTGELFF.

The genes are TRBV13 and TRBJ2-1; D is possibly TRBD2 (6 bases). Trimming shortened V by 2 bases and J by 10 bases, and 15 bases separated the two germline ends. Per the germline V gene, CDR1 is PRHDT and CDR2 is FYEKMQ (reference sequence). The CDR3 loop spans 14 amino acids. This chain's CDR3 is CASSLNVGGREQFF. The CDR3 DNA is TGTGCCAGCAGCTTAAATGTCGGAGGGAGGGAGCAGTTCTTC.

The chain joins TRBV7-9 to TRBJ2-5; 8 bases map to TRBD1. Germline V CDR1 and CDR2: SEHNR, FQNEAQ (reference sequence). The CDR3 is made up of 15 amino acids. V lost 8 bases, J lost 5 bases, and 13 bases stayed unmatched. The CDR3 sequence: CASYNWGTGRETQYF. Written as DNA, the CDR3 is TGTGCCAGCTACAATTGGGGGACAGGCCGGGAGACCCAGTACTTC. The whole variable domain, filled in from reference TRBV7-9 and TRBJ2-5, reads DTGVSQNPRHKITKRGQNVTFRCDPISEHNRLYWYRQTLGQGPEFLTYFQNEAQLEKSRLLSDRFSAERPKGSFSTLEIQRTEQGDSAMYLCASYNWGTGRETQYFGPGTRLLVL.

The count of this clone is one. The rearrangement joins TRBV2 to TRBJ2-7; D might be TRBD1 (7 bases). This CDR3 has 15 residues. Trimming shortened V by 3 bases and J by 6 bases, and 18 bases separated the two germline ends. Germline V CDR1 and CDR2: SNHLY, FYNNEI. The DNA of the CDR3 is TGTGCCAGCAGTGACAGGGGGGCCACCGGTGGCGAGCAGTACTTC. Its translation: CASSDRGATGGEQYF.

This chain connects TRBV19 to TRBJ2-5; 8 nucleotides agree with TRBD1. CDR1 is LNHDA, CDR2 SQIVND, per germline (reference sequence). CDR3 length equals 16 residues. Trimming removed 5 bases from V and 0 bases from J; junction bases left unmatched: 8. CDR3 sequence (DNA): TGTGCCAGTAGTGCCCGGACAGGGCAGTACCAAGAGACCCAGTACTTC. Translated, it gives CASSARTGQYQETQYF.

This clone turned up a few times. The V call is TRBV15, the J call TRBJ2-3, with 13 bases that match TRBD2. V shed 5 bases and J 6 bases; nucleotides not matched to a gene: 11. This CDR3 comprises 17 residues. Germline V gives CDR1 LNHNV, CDR2 YYDKDF (reference sequence). The CDR3 region has the DNA TGTGCCACCAGCGGGACCCGGACTAGCGGGAGTGGTGATACGCAGTATTTT. It encodes CATSGTRTSGSGDTQYF. Together with reference TRBV15 and TRBJ2-3, the CDR3 gives the full variable domain: DAMVIQNPRYQVTQFGKPVTLSCSQTLNHNVMYWYQQKSSQAPKLLFHYYDKDFNNEADTPDNFQSRRPNTSFCFLDIRSPGLGDTAMYLCATSGTRTSGSGDTQYFGPGTRLTVL.

J is TRBJ2-2 and V is TRBV7-3; D is perhaps TRBD2 (5 bases). V gave up 5 bases and J gave up 2 bases, with 18 bases separating them. Looked up from germline, CDR1 is SGHTA and CDR2 is FQGTGA. This CDR3 spans 17 amino acids. The CDR3 nucleotides are TGTGCCAGCAGCCCCCTCGGAGGTAGTCTAAACACCGGGGAGCTGTTTTTT. Encoded protein: CASSPLGGSLNTGELFF. The full variable domain, with the rest looked up from reference TRBV7-3 and TRBJ2-2, is GAGVSQTPSNKVTEKGKYVELRCDPISGHTALYWYRQSLGQGPEFLIYFQGTGAADDSGLPNDRFFAVRPEGSVSTLKIQRTERGDSAVYLCASSPLGGSLNTGELFFGEGSRLTVL.

The rearrangement links TRBV2 to TRBJ1-5; D is possibly TRBD1 (6 bases). The CDR3 consists of 13 residues. CDR1 is SNHLY and CDR2 is FYNNEI in the germline V gene. V was clipped by 5 bases and J by 2 bases, with 7 bases between them. This chain's CDR3 is CASSRQGNQPQHF. DNA of the CDR3: TGTGCCAGCAGTAGACAGGGCAATCAGCCCCAGCATTTT.

This chain connects TRBV10-2 to TRBJ1-5, with D possibly being TRBD1 (5 bases). V shed 4 bases and J shed 0 bases, with 10 bases lying between them. Germline-derived CDR1 and CDR2 are WSHSY and SAAADI. There are 15 residues in the CDR3. CDR3: CASSVGGDSNQPQHF. The CDR3 DNA follows: TGCGCCAGCAGTGTCGGGGGGGATAGCAATCAGCCCCAGCATTTT.

The rearrangement joins TRBV29-1 to TRBJ1-3; possibly TRBD1 for D (6 bases). CDR3 length: 13 amino acids. CDR1 and CDR2 from the germline V gene are SQVTM and ANQGSEA. V lost 7 bases and J 2 bases, leaving 12 bases between the germline ends. In nucleotides, the CDR3 is TGCAGCGCGATCACAGGGACTGGAAACACCATATATTTT. Protein product: CSAITGTGNTIYF.

Points on this clone: A read error may account for a junction end that differs from germline. The rearrangement joins TRBV6-6 to TRBJ2-1, with TRBD2 matching 13 bases. CDR1 and CDR2 from the germline V gene are MNHNY and SVGAGI (reference sequence). The CDR3 sequence is 16 residues long. The CDR3: CASSDSGLAGYNEQFF. In nucleotides, the CDR3 is TGTGCCAGCAGTGACTCGGGACTAGCGGGGTACAATGAGCAGTTCTTC.

The rearrangement joins TRBV27 to TRBJ1-2; D is unresolved. The germline V and J ends were trimmed by 2 bases and 3 bases, with 7 bases remaining between them. The CDR3 sequence is 13 residues long. Germline loops: CDR1 MNHEY, CDR2 SMNVEV (reference sequence). The CDR3 nucleotides read TGTGCCAGCAGTTTAACCAGATACTATGGCTACACCTTC. Protein: CASSLTRYYGYTF.

The CDR3 region is CASSSGIGYEQYF. The CDR3 nucleotides read TGTGCCAGCAGTAGCGGGATCGGCTACGAGCAGTACTTC. This chain joins TRBV6-5 and TRBJ2-5; 7 positions agree with TRBD2. The J call may be wrong; the DNA end is better matched by TRBJ2-7. CDR1 MNHEY and CDR2 SVGAGI come from the germline V gene. CDR3 length: 13 amino acids.

V and J are TRBV5-1 and TRBJ2-1; 9 positions agree with TRBD2. Germline CDR1 reads SGHRS; CDR2 reads YFSETQ. This CDR3 comprises 17 residues. V lost 4 bases and J lost 9; bases outside the gene matches: 17. CDR3 protein: CASSPASVAGAPLEQFF. The CDR3 DNA sequence: TGCGCCAGCAGCCCGGCTAGCGTAGCGGGAGCTCCCCTTGAGCAGTTCTTC.

This clone occurred a few times. V and J are TRBV6-1 and TRBJ2-5; 7 nucleotides align to TRBD2. The CDR3 extends over 14 amino acids. Germline V gene data show CDR1 as MNHNS and CDR2 as SASEGT. V lost 6 bases to trimming and J lost 2 bases; unmatched junction nucleotides: 6. This chain's CDR3 is CASRERGLQETQYF. The CDR3 DNA is TGTGCCAGCAGGGAGCGGGGATTACAAGAGACCCAGTACTTC.

This clone is labeled medium-sized (0.01 to 0.1%). V usage is TRBV19 and J usage is TRBJ2-7; TRBD1 is a possible D gene (6 bases). Between the trimmed V and J ends, which lost 1 base and 5 bases, there was a span of 12 bases. Germline assignment: CDR1 LNHDA and CDR2 SQIVND (reference sequence). The CDR3 is 14 residues long. This CDR3 reads CASSIAQAGDEQYF. In DNA form, the CDR3 reads TGTGCCAGTAGTATAGCGCAGGCAGGGGACGAGCAGTACTTC.